Below, 10 T cell receptor beta chains from the same sample are listed, as sequenced in a study of CD8+ T cells in alopecia areata. RNA, once extracted, was reverse transcribed into cDNA for use as the sequencing template. The table came from immunoSEQ multiplex PCR; TCRdb's copy has only in-frame clones and leaves some out. The sample yields some 1,400 clones, without any singletons. Sequencing was performed on lesional skin. The receptors were sampled from a C3H/HeJ mouse with alopecia areata. For this strain, the MHC haplotype corresponds to H2-k.

This clone was seen only a few times. All gene names here are mouse names. The observed sequence ends 4 residues before the CDR3 terminus, with the missing tail filled in from the germline J gene. J is TRBJ2-4 and V is TRBV13-1; no firm D call. The CDR3 is made up of 13 amino acids. Trimming removed 1 base at V and 0 bases at J, with 3 bases between. Germline-derived CDR1 and CDR2 are NSHNY and SYGAGN. The CDR3: CASSDKSQNTLYF. Incomplete CDR3 DNA: TGTGCCAGCAGTGATAAGAGTCAAAAC.

Of note for this clone: Gene names follow the mouse nomenclature. The CDR3 DNA, read in part, is TGTGCCAGCAGTATAGTCGAGAAGACAGGGAATGCT. Translation: CASSIVEKTGNA. The complete CDR3 sequence is CASSIVEKTGNAEQFF. This chain uses TRBV13-1 with TRBJ2-1, with 7 bases that match TRBD1. The read halts 4 residues ahead of the CDR3 end, with the missing end drawn from the germline J gene. Germline trimming cut 4 bases from V and 5 bases from J; bases unmatched to any gene: 12. The CDR3 contains 16 residues. CDR1 and CDR2 (germline): NSHNY, SYGAGN.

This clone was recorded many times. Gene labels here are mouse ones. CDR3 DNA, as far as it was read: TGTGCCAGCAGTGCCGACTGGGGGAGGGGTGCAGAA. This sequence encodes CASSADWGRGAE. The full CDR3 is CASSADWGRGAETLYF. The chain joins TRBV13-1 to TRBJ2-3; 9 nucleotides agree with TRBD2. The read finishes 4 residues shy of the CDR3 end, and the germline J gene is used to complete it. The germline CDR1 and CDR2 sequences are NSHNY and SYGAGN. V lost 3 bases, J lost 1 base, and 6 bases stayed unmatched. The CDR3 runs 16 residues.

This clone occurred a few times. Mouse names are used for the genes. Other DNA sequences from this sample encode an identical CDR3 as well. The part of the CDR3 DNA that was read is TGTGCCAGCAGCGGGACTGGGGGCTTTGCT. This sequence encodes CASSGTGGFA. The CDR3 in full is CASSGTGGFAEQFF. The chain couples TRBV13-1 to TRBJ2-1, with 11 positions matching TRBD2. The read comes to an end 4 residues before the CDR3 does, leaving the germline J gene to fill in the end. Germline CDR1 and CDR2: NSHNY and SYGAGN. J lost 6 bases, V lost 5 bases, and 4 bases had no gene match. The CDR3 contains 14 residues.

There are a few counts of this clone. The protein here is the DNA translation, as the TCRdb protein differs from it at residue 10. Gene labels here are mouse ones. The read halts 3 residues ahead of the CDR3 end, with the missing end drawn from the germline J gene. The chain is built from TRBV19 and TRBJ1-6; perhaps TRBD1 as D (5 bases). TRBJ1-6 is noted as an ORF with a role that remains uncertain. The ends were cut back, 0 bases at V and 10 bases at J, with 8 bases in the middle. Per germline, CDR1 FNHDT and CDR2 SITEND (reference sequence). The CDR3 is made up of 13 amino acids. CDR3 residues: CASSIGGGSPLYF. CDR3 DNA (partial): TGTGCCAGCAGTATAGGGGGGGGGTCGCCC.

Relative to its sample, this clone is medium-sized. The protein recorded in TCRdb does not match the translated DNA at residue 13; the protein presented here comes from translating the DNA. Germline and genes here are mouse. Here the CDR3 reads CASGVWTANSGNTLYF. The sequenced part of the CDR3 DNA is TGTGCCAGCGGTGTCTGGACAGCAAATTCTGGAAATACG. The J gene is TRBJ1-3, the V gene TRBV13-2; perhaps TRBD1 as D (6 bases). The CDR3 goes on 3 residues after the read ends, and that part is filled in from the germline J gene. V was trimmed by 3 bases and J by 0 bases, leaving 13 bases between them. Germline CDR1 is NNHNN and CDR2 is SYGAGS (reference sequence). CDR3 length: 16 residues.

This clone was found many times. Gene and germline names: mouse. The missing CDR3 end, 4 residues past where the read stops, is filled in from the germline J gene. The chain uses TRBV19 and TRBJ1-2; D perhaps matches TRBD1 (6 bases). This CDR3 spans 13 amino acids. Trimming pared 1 base from V and 3 bases from J, leaving 7 bases between. Germline CDR1 is FNHDT and CDR2 is SITEND (reference sequence). CDR3 loop: CASSIRGYSDYTF. The CDR3 bases that were read are TGTGCCAGCAGTATAAGGGGGTACTCC.

This clone was recorded a few times. This likely stems from a read error, as it lies one base from a far larger clone. The genes and germline here are from mouse. The missing CDR3 end, 4 residues past where the read stops, is filled in from the germline J gene. At the DNA level, this CDR3 is encoded by other sequences in the same sample as well. The J gene is TRBJ1-2, the V gene TRBV13-1; the D gene is possibly TRBD1 (6 bases). CDR1 is NSHNY, CDR2 SYGAGN, per germline. This CDR3 contains 14 residues. The CDR3 protein is CASSEGLGGRDYTF. CDR3 bases read: TGTGCCAGCAGTGAAGGACTCGGGGGGCGC.

This clone was detected only a few times. At residue 10, the translated DNA and the protein in TCRdb do not agree; the protein given here is derived from the DNA. Gene names follow the mouse nomenclature. The CDR3 DNA, read in part, is TGTGCCAGCAGTATCCCCAGGGGGTCGCCC. Residues: CASSIPRGSP. From start to end, the CDR3 is CASSIPRGSPLYF. This chain connects TRBV19 to TRBJ1-6; 7 positions match TRBD1. The read falls 3 residues short of the CDR3 end, and the missing part is taken from the germline J gene. TRBJ1-6 is classed as an ORF, of uncertain function. CDR3 length: 13 residues. Per the germline V gene, CDR1 is FNHDT and CDR2 is SITEND (reference sequence). With V trimmed by 2 bases and J by 10 bases, 3 bases remained unmatched.

In this sample, this clone turned up many times. Mouse germline and gene names are used. With the read ending 4 residues before the CDR3 end, the germline J gene is used to fill in that end. J is TRBJ2-2 and V is TRBV13-2; TRBD2 matches at 8 bases. Trimming cost V 3 bases and J 2 bases; bases outside gene matches: 6. CDR3 length equals 16 residues. Germline CDR1 and CDR2: NNHNN and SYGAGS (reference sequence). This CDR3 reads CASGGMTGENTGQLYF. Incomplete CDR3 DNA: TGTGCCAGCGGTGGCATGACTGGGGAGAACACCGGG.